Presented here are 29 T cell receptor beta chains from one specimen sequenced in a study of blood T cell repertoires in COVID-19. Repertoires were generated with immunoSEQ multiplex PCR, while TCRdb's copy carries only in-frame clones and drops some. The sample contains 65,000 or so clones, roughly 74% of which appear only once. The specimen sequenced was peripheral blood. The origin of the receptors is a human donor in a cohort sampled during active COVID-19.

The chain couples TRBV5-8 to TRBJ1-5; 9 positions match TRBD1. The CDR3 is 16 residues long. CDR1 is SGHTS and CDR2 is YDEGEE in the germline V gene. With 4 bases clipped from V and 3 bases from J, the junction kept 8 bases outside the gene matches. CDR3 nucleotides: TGTGCCAGCAGCACGGGAACAGGGGGCATCAATCAGCCCCAGCATTTT. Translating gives CASSTGTGGINQPQHF.

For the CDR3, the DNA is TGTGCCAGCAGTGTGGGTCTAGCGGGGGTCTACAATGAGCAGTTCTTC. Encoded protein: CASSVGLAGVYNEQFF. This chain uses TRBV6-1 with TRBJ2-1; TRBD2 aligns across 10 bases. The CDR3 has 16 amino acids. Germline lookup yields CDR1 MNHNS and CDR2 SASEGT. With V trimmed by 4 bases and J by 3 bases, 6 bases remained unmatched.

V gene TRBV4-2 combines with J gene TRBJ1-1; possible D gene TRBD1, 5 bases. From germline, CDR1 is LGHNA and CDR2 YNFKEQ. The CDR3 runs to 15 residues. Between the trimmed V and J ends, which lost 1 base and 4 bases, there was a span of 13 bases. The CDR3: CASSQGMGGGTEAFF. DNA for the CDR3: TGTGCCAGCAGCCAAGGTATGGGGGGAGGCACTGAAGCTTTCTTT.

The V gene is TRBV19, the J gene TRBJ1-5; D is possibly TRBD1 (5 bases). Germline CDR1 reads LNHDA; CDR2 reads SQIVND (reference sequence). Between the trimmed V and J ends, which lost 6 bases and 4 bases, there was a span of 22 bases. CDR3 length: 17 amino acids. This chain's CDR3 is CASSTDWWGDGNQPQHF. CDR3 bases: TGTGCCAGTAGCACCGATTGGTGGGGCGATGGGAATCAGCCCCAGCATTTT.

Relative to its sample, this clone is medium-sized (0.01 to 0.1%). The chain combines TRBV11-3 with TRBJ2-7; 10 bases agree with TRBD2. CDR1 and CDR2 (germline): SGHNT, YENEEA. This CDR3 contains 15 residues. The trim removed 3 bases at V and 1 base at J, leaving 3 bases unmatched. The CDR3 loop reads CASSLGLASSYEQYF. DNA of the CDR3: TGTGCCAGCAGCTTGGGACTAGCGAGTTCCTACGAGCAGTACTTC.

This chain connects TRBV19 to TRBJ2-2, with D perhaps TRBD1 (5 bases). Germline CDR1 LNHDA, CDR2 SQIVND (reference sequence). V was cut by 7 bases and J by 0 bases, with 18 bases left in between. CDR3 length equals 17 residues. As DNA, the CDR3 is TGTGCCAGTACCTTAGGCGGCAGGGCGGCGAACACCGGGGAGCTGTTTTTT. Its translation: CASTLGGRAANTGELFF.

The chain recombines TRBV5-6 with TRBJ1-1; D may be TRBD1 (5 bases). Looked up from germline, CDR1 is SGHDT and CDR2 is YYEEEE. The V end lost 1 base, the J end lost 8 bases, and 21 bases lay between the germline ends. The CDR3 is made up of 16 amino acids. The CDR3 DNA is TGTGCCAGCAGCTTGCGTATCGGCAGGGACTCAGCCGAAGCTTTCTTT. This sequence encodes CASSLRIGRDSAEAFF.

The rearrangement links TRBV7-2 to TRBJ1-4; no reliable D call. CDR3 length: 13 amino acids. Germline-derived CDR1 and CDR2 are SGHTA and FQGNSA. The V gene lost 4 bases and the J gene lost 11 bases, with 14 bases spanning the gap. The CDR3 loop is CASSSNGGRKLFF. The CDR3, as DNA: TGTGCCAGCAGCTCCAATGGAGGTCGGAAACTGTTTTTT.

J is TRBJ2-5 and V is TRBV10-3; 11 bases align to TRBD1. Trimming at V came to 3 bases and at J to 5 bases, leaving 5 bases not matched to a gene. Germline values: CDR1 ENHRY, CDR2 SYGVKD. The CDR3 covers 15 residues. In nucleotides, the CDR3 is TGTGCCATCAGTGACGGACAGGGGGCAAGTGAGACCCAGTACTTC. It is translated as CAISDGQGASETQYF.

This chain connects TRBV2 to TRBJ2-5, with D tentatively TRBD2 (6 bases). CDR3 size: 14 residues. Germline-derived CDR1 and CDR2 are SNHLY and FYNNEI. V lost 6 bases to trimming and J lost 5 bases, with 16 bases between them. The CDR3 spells CASSGVSGAETQYF. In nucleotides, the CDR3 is TGTGCCAGCAGCGGGGTTTCGGGAGCGGAGACCCAGTACTTC. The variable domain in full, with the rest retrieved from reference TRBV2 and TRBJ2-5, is EPEVTQTPSHQVTQMGQEVILRCVPISNHLYFYWYRQILGQKVEFLVSFYNNEISEKSEIFDDQFSVERPDGSNFTLKIRSTKLEDSAMYFCASSGVSGAETQYFGPGTRLLVL.

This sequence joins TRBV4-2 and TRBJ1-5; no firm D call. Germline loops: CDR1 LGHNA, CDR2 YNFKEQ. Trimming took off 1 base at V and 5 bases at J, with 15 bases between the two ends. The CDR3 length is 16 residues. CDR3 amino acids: CASSQGPTQKHQPQHF. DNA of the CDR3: TGTGCCAGCAGCCAAGGGCCAACACAGAAGCATCAGCCCCAGCATTTT.

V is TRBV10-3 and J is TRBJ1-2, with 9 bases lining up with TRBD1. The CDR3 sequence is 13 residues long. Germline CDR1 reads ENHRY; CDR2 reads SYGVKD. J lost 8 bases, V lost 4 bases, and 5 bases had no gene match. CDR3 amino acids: CAISVQGAGGYTF. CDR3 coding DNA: TGTGCCATCAGTGTACAGGGGGCTGGCGGCTACACCTTC.

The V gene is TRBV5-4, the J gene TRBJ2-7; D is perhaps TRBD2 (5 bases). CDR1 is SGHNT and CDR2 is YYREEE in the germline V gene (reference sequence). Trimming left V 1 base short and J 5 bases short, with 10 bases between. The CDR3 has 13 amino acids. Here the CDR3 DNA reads TGTGCCAGCAGCTTGCCCGGGGTTGACGAGCAGTACTTC. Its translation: CASSLPGVDEQYF. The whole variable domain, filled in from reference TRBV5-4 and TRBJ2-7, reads ETGVTQSPTHLIKTRGQQVTLRCSSQSGHNTVSWYQQALGQGPQFIFQYYREEENGRGNFPPRFSGLQFPNYSSELNVNALELDDSALYLCASSLPGVDEQYFGPGTRLTVT.

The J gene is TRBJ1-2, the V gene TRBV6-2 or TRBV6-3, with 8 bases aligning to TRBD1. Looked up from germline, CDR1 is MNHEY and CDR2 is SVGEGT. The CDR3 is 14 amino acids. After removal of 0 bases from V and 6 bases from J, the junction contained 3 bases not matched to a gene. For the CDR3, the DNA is TGTGCCAGCAGTTACTCGACAGGGGCCAATGGCTACACCTTC. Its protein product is CASSYSTGANGYTF.

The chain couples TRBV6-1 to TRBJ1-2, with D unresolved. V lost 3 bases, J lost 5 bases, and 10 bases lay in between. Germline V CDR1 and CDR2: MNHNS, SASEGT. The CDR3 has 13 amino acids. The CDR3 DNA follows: TGTGCCAGCAGTGAGGCGGAGTTTTATGGCTACACCTTC. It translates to CASSEAEFYGYTF.

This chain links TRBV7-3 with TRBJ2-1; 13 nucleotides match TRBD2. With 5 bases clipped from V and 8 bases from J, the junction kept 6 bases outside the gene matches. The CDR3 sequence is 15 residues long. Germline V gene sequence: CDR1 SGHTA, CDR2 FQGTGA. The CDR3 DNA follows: TGTGCCAGCAGCCGGACTAGCGGGAGAGGGGATGAGCAGTTCTTC. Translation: CASSRTSGRGDEQFF.

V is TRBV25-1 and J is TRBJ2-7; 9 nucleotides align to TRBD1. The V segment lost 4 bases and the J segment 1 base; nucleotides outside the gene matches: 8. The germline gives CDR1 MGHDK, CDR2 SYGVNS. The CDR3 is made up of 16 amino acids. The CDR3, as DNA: TGTGCCAGCAGTGGTGCTGGGGGACAGGGATCCTACGAGCAGTACTTC. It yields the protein CASSGAGGQGSYEQYF.

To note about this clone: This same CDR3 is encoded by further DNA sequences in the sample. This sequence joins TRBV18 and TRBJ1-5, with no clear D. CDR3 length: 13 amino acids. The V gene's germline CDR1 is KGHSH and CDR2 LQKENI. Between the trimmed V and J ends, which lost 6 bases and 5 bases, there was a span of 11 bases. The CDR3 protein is CASSPNRDQPQHF. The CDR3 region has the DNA TGTGCCAGCTCCCCAAATCGCGATCAGCCCCAGCATTTT.

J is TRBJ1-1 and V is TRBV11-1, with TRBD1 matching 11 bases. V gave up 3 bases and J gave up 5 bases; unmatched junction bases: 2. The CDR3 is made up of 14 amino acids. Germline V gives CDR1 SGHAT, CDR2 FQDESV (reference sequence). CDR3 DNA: TGTGCCAGCAGCTTTGGGACAGGGGGAACTGAAGCTTTCTTT. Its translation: CASSFGTGGTEAFF.

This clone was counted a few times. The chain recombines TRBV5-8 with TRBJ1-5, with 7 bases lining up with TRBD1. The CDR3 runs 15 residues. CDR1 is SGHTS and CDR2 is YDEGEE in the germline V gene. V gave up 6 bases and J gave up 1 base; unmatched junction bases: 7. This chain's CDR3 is CASNRRGSSNQPQHF. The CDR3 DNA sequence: TGTGCCAGCAATCGCAGGGGGTCGAGCAATCAGCCCCAGCATTTT.

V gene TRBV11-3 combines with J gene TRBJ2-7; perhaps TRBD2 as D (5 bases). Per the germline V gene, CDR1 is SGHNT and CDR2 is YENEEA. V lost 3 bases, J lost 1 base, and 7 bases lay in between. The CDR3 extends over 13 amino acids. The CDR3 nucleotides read TGTGCCAGCAGCTTTCCGGGATCCTACGAGCAGTACTTC. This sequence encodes CASSFPGSYEQYF.

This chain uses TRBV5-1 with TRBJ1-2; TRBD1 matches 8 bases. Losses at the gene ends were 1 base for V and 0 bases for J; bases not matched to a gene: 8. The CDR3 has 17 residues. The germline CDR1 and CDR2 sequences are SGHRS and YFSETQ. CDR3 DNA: TGCGCCAGCAGCTTGCTCGTTCAGGGGGCTTCTAACTATGGCTACACCTTC. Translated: CASSLLVQGASNYGYTF.

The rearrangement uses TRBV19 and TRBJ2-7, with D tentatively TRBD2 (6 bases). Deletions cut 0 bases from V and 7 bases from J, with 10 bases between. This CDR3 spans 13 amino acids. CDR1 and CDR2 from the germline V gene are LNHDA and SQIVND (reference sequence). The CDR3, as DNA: TGTGCCAGTAGTATAGAGGGACTGGGAGAGCAGTACTTC. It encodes CASSIEGLGEQYF.

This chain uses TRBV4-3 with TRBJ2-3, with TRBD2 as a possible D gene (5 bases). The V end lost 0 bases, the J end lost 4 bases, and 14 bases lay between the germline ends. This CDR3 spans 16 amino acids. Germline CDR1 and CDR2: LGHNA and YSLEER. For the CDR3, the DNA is TGCGCCAGCAGCCAAGATTTTCGGGGTTCGTCAGATACGCAGTATTTT. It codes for CASSQDFRGSSDTQYF.

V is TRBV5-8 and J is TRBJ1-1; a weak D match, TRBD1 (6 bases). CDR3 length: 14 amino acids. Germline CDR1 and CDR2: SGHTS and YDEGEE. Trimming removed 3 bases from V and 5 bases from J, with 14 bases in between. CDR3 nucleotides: TGTGCCAGCAGCTCAGGGGTAGCTAGAACTGAAGCTTTCTTT. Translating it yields CASSSGVARTEAFF.

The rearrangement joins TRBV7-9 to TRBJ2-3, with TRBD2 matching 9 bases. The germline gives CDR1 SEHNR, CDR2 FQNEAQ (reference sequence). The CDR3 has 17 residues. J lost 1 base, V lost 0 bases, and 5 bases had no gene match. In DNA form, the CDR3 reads TGTGCCAGCAGCTTAGCGAGGGCTAGCGGGGGCACAGATACGCAGTATTTT. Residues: CASSLARASGGTDTQYF.

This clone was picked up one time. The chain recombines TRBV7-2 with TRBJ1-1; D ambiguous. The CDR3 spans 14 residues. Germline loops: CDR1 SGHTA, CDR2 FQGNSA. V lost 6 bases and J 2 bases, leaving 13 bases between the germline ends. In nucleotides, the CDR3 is TGTGCCAGCAGTCTAGTGAGCGGAAACACTGAAGCTTTCTTT. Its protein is CASSLVSGNTEAFF.

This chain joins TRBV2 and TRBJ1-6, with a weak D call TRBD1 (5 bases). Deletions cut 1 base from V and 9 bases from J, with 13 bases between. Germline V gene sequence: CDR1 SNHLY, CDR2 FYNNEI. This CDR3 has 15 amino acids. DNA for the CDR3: TGTGCCAGCAGTGAAGAGGCAGGGAAGGGTTCACCCCTCCACTTT. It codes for CASSEEAGKGSPLHF.

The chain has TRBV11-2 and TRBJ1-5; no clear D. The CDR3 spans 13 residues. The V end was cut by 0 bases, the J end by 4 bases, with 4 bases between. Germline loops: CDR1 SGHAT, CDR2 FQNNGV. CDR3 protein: CASSLDRNQPQHF. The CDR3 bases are TGTGCCAGCAGCTTAGATCGGAATCAGCCCCAGCATTTT.